The clone carrying this TCR beta chain was seen just once. V gave up 3 bases and J gave up 3 bases; unmatched junction bases: 4. The CDR3 has 15 amino acids. Germline V CDR1 and CDR2: KGHSH, LQKENI. Assay used: immunoSEQ multiplex PCR; TCRdb lists only in-frame clones, some missing. The table has roughly 65,000 clones, 75% to 90% seen once. The data were obtained in a study of blood T cell repertoires in COVID-19. The V gene is TRBV18, the J gene TRBJ2-3; TRBD1 matches 9 bases. This receptor was identified in an elderly woman with active or convalescent COVID-19. The specimen was peripheral blood. CDR3 region: CASSPGQGSTDTQYF. CDR3 coding DNA: TGTGCCAGCTCACCGGGACAGGGTTCGACAGATACGCAGTATTTT.